This T cell receptor (beta chain) was observed in a study of control samples from healthy donors and cancer patients. Some clones are missing from TCRdb's copy, which holds only in-frame ones; the method was immunoSEQ multiplex PCR. Here the sample spans hundreds of thousands of clones, roughly 90% being singletons. The ends were cut back, 5 bases at V and 7 bases at J, with 11 bases in the middle. This CDR3 has 13 amino acids. Germline CDR1 LNHDA, CDR2 SQIVND (reference sequence). This rearrangement joins TRBV19 to TRBJ1-4; a weak D match, TRBD1 (5 bases). The clonotype was recovered from a man aged 40-49 years with head and neck cancer. The sample comprised PBMCs. CDR3 sequence: CASSWGFAEKLFF. The CDR3 DNA reads as TGTGCCAGTAGTTGGGGGTTTGCTGAAAAACTGTTTTTT.